The clone carrying this T cell receptor beta chain was observed a single time. Its antigen is unknown. Cells were stimulated with CMV-infected fibroblast lysates at 8 to 10 ug/mL. Memory cells lacking CD40L and CD69 with high CD45RO were sorted. The record originates from a study of persistence of HIV-infected CD4 T cells. General study results and limits: TCR oligoclonality correlated with proviral oligoclonality in the same sorted populations.

Sequencing used immunoSEQ version 4 in survey mode. Each sample used up to about 1 ug genomic DNA diluted to around 9.5 ng/uL. The method was immunoSEQ multiplex PCR; TCRdb's version includes in-frame clones alone and lacks a portion of them. The sample lists approximately 31,000 clones, about 80% seen once, with 5% to 7% in the top ten. This clonotype was obtained from an adult woman with HIV who was CMV-seropositive. The sample was CD4+ T cells sorted from PBMCs after approximately 20-hour stimulation, taken from a patient who received antiretroviral therapy.

The CDR3 DNA follows: TGTGCCAGGTGGGCCCCGGGGCTTGCCAATCAGCCCCAGCATTTT. This encodes CARWAPGLANQPQHF. The rearrangement joins TRBV7-2 to TRBJ1-5, with D possibly being TRBD1 (5 bases). This CDR3 is 15 amino acids long. Trimming pared 9 bases from V and 3 bases from J, leaving 18 bases between. Per the germline V gene, CDR1 is SGHTA and CDR2 is FQGNSA. Filled out from reference TRBV7-2 and TRBJ1-5, the complete variable domain reads GAGVSQSPSNKVTEKGKDVELRCDPISGHTALYWYRQSLGQGLEFLIYFQGNSAPDKSGLPSDRFSAERTGGSVSTLTIQRTQQEDSAVYLCARWAPGLANQPQHFGDGTRLSIL.